These 9 T cell receptor beta chains were all obtained from the same sample, sequenced in a study of blood T cell repertoires in COVID-19. Measured with immunoSEQ multiplex PCR; TCRdb has only the in-frame clones, and not every one. The sample includes fewer than 450,000 clones, about 88% of them seen just once. Sample: PBMCs or T cells enriched from blood (not recorded which). These receptors all stem from a woman younger than 45 who had recovered from COVID-19.

This chain links TRBV11-2 with TRBJ2-3; 9 bases match TRBD2. The CDR3 covers 15 residues. Germline CDR1 is SGHAT and CDR2 is FQNNGV. The V and J ends lost 6 bases and 1 base, in that order; junction bases with no gene match: 5. CDR3 residues: CASRHAGGGTDTQYF. CDR3 DNA sequence: TGTGCCAGCAGACATGCGGGGGGGGGCACAGATACGCAGTATTTT.

The rearrangement uses TRBV5-6 and TRBJ1-5, with D unresolved. Germline CDR1 reads SGHDT; CDR2 reads YYEEEE. Trimming took off 5 bases at V and 0 bases at J, with 18 bases between the two ends. The CDR3 covers 17 residues. Written as DNA, the CDR3 is TGTGCCAGCAGTCCGGGGATGGGCAGAAATAGCAATCAGCCCCAGCATTTT. Translation: CASSPGMGRNSNQPQHF.

This chain links TRBV6-5 with TRBJ2-7, with TRBD1 matching over 8 bases. The CDR3 runs to 12 residues. V lost 6 bases, J lost 2 bases, and 0 bases stayed unmatched. Germline V CDR1 and CDR2: MNHEY, SVGAGI. CDR3 sequence (DNA): TGTGCCAGCAGGGACAGGGCCTACGAGCAGTACTTC. Protein product: CASRDRAYEQYF.

The V call is TRBV5-6, the J call TRBJ2-3, with 8 bases fitting TRBD1. The germline CDR1 and CDR2 sequences are SGHDT and YYEEEE. This CDR3 is 15 amino acids long. With V trimmed by 3 bases and J by 5 bases, 8 bases remained unmatched. The DNA for the CDR3 is TGTGCCAGCAGCTCGGGACAGGCAAAGGAAGATACGCAGTATTTT. This gives the protein CASSSGQAKEDTQYF.

CDR3 protein: CASNPQTATYEQYF. The CDR3, as DNA: TGTGCCAGCAACCCCCAGACAGCGACCTACGAGCAGTACTTC. The chain couples TRBV6-5 to TRBJ2-7; D perhaps matches TRBD1 (5 bases). CDR3 length: 14 amino acids. Germline values: CDR1 MNHEY, CDR2 SVGAGI. V shed 7 bases and J shed 2 bases, with 15 bases lying between them.

The rearrangement links TRBV6-5 to TRBJ2-7, with TRBD2 identical over 8 bases. This CDR3 is built from 16 residues. V shed 0 bases, J shed 5 bases, and the junction held 9 bases outside the gene matches. Germline CDR1 reads MNHEY; CDR2 reads SVGAGI. The CDR3 DNA reads TGTGCCAGCAGTTACTCTAAAGCGGGGGCACTGGACGAGCAGTACTTC. It encodes CASSYSKAGALDEQYF.

This clone was observed once. The gene calls are TRBV12-3 or TRBV12-4 and TRBJ1-2; TRBD1 might be the D (5 bases). This CDR3 contains 12 residues. V was cut by 6 bases and J by 4 bases, with 9 bases left in between. CDR3 region: CASSRQIYGYTF. CDR3 sequence (DNA): TGTGCCAGCAGCCGACAGATCTATGGCTACACCTTC.

V and J are TRBV4-1 and TRBJ1-2; 7 nucleotides align to TRBD1. The germline V gene has CDR1 MGHRA and CDR2 YSYEKL. Unmatched junction bases numbered 4, after V lost 0 bases and J lost 3 bases. The CDR3 extends over 15 amino acids. The CDR3 protein is CASSQDEGQYYGYTF. CDR3 coding DNA: TGCGCCAGCAGCCAAGATGAGGGACAGTACTATGGCTACACCTTC.

This chain links TRBV11-2 with TRBJ1-1; D might be TRBD1 (6 bases). Germline V gene lookup returns CDR1 SGHAT and CDR2 FQNNGV. The CDR3 runs 14 residues. V was cut by 2 bases and J by 1 base, with 8 bases left in between. The CDR3 nucleotides read TGTGCCAGCAGCTTACCGGGACAGAACACTGAAGCTTTCTTT. Residues: CASSLPGQNTEAFF.